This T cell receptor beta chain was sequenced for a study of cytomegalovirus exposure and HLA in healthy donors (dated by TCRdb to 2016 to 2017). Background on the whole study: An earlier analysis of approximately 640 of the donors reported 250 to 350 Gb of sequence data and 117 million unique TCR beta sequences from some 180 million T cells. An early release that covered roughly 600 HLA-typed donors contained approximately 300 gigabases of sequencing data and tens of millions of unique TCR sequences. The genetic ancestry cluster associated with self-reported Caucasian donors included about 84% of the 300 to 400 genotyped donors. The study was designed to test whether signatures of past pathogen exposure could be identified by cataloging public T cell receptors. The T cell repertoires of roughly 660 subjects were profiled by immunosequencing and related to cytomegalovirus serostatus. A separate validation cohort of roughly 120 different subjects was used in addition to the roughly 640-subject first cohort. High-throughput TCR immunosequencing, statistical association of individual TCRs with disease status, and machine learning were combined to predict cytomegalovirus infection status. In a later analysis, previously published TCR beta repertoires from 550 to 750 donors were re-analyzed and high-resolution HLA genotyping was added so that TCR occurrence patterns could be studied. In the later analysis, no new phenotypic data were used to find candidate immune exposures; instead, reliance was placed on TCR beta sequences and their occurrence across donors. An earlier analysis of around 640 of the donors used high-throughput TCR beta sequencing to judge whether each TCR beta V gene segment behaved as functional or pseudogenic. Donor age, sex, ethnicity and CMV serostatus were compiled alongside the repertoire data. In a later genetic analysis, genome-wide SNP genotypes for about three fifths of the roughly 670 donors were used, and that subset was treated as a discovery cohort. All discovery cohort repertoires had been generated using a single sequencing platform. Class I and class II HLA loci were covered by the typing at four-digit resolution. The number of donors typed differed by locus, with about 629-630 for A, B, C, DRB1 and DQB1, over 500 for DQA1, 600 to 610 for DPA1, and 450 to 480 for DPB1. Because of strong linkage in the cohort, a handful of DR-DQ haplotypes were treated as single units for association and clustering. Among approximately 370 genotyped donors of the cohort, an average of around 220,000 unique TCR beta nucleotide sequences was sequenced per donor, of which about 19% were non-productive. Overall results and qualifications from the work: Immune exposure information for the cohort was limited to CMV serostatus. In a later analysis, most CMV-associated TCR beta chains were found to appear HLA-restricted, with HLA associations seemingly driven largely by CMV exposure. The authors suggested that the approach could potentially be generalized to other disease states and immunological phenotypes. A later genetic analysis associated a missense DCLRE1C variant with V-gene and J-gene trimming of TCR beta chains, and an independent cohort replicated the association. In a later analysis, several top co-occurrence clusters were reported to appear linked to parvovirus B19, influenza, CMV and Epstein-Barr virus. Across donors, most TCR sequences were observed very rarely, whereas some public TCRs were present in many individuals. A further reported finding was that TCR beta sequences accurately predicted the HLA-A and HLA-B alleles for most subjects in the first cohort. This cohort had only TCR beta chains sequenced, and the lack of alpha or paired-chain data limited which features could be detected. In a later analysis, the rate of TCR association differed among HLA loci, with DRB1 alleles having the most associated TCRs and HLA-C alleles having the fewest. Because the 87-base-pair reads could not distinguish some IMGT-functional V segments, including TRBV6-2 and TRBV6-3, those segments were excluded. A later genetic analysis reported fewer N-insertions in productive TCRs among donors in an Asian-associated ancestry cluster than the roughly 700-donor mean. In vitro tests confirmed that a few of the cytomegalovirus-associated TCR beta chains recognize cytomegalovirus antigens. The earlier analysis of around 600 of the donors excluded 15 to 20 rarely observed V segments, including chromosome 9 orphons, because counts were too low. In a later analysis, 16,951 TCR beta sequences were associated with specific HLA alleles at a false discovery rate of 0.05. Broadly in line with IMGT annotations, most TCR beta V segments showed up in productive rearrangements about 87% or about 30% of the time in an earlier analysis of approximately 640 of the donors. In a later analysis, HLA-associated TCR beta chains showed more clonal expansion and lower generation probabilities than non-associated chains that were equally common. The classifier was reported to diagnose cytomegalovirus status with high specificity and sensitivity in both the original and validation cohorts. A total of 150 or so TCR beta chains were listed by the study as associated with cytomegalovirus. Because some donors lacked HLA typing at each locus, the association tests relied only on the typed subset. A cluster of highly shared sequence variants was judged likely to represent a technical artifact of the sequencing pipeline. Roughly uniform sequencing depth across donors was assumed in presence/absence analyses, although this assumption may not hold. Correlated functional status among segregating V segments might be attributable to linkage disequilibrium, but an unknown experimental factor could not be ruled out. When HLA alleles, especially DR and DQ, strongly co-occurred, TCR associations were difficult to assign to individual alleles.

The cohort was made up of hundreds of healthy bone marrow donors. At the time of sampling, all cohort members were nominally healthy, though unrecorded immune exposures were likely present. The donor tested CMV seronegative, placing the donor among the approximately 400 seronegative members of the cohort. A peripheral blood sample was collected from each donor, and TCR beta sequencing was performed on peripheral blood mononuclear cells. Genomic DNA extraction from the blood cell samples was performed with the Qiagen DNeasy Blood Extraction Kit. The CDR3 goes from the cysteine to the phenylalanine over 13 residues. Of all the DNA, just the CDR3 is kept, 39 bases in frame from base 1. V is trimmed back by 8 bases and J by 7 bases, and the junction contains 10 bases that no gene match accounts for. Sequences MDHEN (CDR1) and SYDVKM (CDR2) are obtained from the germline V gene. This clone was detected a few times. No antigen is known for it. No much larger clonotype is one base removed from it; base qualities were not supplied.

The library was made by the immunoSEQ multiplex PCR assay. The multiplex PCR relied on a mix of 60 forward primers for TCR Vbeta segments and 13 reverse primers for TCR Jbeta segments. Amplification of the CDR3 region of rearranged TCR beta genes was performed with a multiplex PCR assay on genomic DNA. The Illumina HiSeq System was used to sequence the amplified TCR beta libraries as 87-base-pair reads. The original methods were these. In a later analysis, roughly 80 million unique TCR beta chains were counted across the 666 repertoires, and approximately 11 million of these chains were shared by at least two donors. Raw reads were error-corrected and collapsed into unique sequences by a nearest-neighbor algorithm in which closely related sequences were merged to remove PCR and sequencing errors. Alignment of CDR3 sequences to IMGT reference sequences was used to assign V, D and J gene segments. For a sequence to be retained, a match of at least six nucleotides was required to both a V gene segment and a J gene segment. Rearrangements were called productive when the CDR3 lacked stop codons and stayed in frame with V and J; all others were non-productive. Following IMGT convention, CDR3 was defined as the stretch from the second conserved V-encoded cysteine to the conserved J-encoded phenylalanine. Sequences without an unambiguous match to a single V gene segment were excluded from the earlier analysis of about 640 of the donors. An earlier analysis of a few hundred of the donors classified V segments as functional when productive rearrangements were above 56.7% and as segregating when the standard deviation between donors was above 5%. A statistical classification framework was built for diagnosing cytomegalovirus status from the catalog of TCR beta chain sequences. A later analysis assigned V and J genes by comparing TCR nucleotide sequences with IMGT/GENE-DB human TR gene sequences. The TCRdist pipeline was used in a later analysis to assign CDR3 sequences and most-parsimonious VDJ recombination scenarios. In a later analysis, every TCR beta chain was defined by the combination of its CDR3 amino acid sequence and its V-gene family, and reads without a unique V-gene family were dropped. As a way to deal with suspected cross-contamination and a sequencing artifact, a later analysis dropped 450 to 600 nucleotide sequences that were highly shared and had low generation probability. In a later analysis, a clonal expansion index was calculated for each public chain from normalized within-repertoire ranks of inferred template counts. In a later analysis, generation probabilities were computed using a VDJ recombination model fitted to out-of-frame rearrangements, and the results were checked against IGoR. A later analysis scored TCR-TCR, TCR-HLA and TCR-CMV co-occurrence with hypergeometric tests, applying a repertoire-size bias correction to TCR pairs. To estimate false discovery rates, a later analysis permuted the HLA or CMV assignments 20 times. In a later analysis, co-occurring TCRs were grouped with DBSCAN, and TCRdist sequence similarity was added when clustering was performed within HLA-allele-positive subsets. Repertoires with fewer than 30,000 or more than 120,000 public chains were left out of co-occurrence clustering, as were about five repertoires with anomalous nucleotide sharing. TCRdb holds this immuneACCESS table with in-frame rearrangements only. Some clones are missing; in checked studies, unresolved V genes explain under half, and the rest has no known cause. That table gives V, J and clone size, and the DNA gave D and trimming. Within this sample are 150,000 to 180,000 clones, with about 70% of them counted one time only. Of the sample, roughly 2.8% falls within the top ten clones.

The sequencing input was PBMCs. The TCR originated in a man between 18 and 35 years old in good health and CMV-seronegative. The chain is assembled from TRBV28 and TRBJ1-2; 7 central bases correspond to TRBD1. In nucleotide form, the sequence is TGTGCCAGCGGGGGGACAGCCTTTGGTGGCTACACCTTC. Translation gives CASGGTAFGGYTF.